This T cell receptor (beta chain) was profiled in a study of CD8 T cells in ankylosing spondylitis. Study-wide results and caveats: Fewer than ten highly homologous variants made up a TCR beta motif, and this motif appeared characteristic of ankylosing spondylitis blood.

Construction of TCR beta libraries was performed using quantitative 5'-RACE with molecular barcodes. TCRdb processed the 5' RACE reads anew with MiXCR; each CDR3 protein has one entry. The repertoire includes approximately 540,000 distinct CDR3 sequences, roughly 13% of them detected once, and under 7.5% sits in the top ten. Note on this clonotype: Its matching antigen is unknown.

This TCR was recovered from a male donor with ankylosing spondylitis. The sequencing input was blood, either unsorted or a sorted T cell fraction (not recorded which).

Here the CDR3 reads CASKGQLMNTEAFF. CDR3 sequence (DNA): TGCGCCAGCAAGGGACAGCTAATGAACACTGAAGCTTTCTTT. The V call is TRBV5-1, the J call TRBJ1-1, with TRBD1 matching over 7 bases. Trimming cost V 6 bases and J 0 bases; bases outside gene matches: 5. CDR1 is SGHRS and CDR2 is YFSETQ in the germline V gene. This CDR3 comprises 14 residues.